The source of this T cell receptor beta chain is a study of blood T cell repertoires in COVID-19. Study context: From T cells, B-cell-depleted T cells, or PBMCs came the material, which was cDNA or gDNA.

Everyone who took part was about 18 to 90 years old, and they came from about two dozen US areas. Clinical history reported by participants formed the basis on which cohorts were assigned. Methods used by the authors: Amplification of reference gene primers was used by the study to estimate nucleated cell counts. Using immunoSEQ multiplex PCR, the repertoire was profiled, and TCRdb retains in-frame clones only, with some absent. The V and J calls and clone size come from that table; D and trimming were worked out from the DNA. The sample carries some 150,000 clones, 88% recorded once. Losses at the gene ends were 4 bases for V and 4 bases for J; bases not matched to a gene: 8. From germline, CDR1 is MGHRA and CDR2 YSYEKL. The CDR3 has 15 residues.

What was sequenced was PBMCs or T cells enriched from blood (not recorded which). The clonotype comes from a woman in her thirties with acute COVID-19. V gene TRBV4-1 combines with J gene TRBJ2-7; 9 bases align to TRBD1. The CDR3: CASSLPGTGTYEQYF. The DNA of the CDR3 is TGCGCCAGCAGCCTTCCCGGGACAGGGACATACGAGCAGTACTTC.